The 5 T cell receptor beta chains below come from one sample, sequenced in a study of cytotoxic CD8 clonotypes in ibrutinib-treated CLL. The assay was immunoSEQ multiplex PCR, and TCRdb's table has in-frame clones only and misses some. The sample holds roughly 220,000 clones, nearly 80% seen once. The sample here was PBMCs, taken after 12 months of ibrutinib treatment. These receptors were collected from a human donor with chronic lymphocytic leukemia.

The rearrangement uses TRBV2 and TRBJ2-5; tentatively, D is TRBD1 (6 bases). Germline V gene data show CDR1 as SNHLY and CDR2 as FYNNEI. The CDR3 is 13 residues long. V shed 7 bases and J shed 5 bases, with 14 bases lying between them. CDR3 sequence reads: CASNWGLGETQYF. CDR3 DNA sequence: TGTGCCAGCAATTGGGGGCTGGGGGAGACCCAGTACTTC.

The chain recombines TRBV6-6 with TRBJ1-5, with D maybe TRBD1 (5 bases). V was shortened by 6 bases and J by 2 bases, with 11 bases between the two germline ends. CDR1 and CDR2 from the germline V gene are MNHNY and SVGAGI (reference sequence). The CDR3 is 14 amino acids. The CDR3 DNA follows: TGTGCCAGCAGACTCGGAGGGGGCAATCAGCCCCAGCATTTT. This gives the protein CASRLGGGNQPQHF.

The gene calls are TRBV5-1 and TRBJ2-3, with unresolved D. Looked up from germline, CDR1 is SGHRS and CDR2 is YFSETQ. This CDR3 comprises 14 residues. The V end lost 7 bases, the J end lost 0 bases, and 12 bases lay between the germline ends. CDR3 residues: CASGRVPSTDTQYF. The CDR3 DNA follows: TGCGCCAGCGGACGGGTACCTAGCACAGATACGCAGTATTTT.

The V gene is TRBV9, the J gene TRBJ2-6; TRBD2 matches 8 bases. The CDR3 has 16 amino acids. The germline gives CDR1 SGDLS, CDR2 YYNGEE. V dropped 0 bases and J dropped 2; count of bases not matched to a gene: 1. This CDR3 reads CASSVAGGPGANVLTF. The CDR3 DNA reads TGTGCCAGCAGCGTAGCGGGAGGGCCTGGGGCCAACGTCCTGACTTTC.

The chain recombines TRBV6-6 with TRBJ2-7; TRBD2 agrees at 8 bases. Germline V gene sequence: CDR1 MNHNY, CDR2 SVGAGI (reference sequence). Unmatched junction bases numbered 9, after V lost 6 bases and J lost 2 bases. The CDR3 totals 15 residues. This CDR3 reads CASSELAGRTYEQYF. The CDR3 DNA sequence: TGTGCCAGCAGCGAGCTAGCGGGCAGGACCTACGAGCAGTACTTC.